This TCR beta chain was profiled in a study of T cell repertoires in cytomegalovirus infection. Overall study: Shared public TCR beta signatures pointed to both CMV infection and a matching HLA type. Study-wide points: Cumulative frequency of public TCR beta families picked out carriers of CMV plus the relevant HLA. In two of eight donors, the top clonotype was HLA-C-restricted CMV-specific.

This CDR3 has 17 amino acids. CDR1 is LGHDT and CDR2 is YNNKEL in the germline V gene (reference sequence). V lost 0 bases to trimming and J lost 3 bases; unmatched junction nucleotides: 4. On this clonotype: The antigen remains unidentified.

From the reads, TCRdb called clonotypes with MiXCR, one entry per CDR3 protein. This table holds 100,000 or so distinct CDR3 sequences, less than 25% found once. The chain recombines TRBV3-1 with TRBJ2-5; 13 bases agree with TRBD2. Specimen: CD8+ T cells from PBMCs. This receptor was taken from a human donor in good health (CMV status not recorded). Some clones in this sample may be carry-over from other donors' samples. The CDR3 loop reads CASSQDRTSGREETQYF. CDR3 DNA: TGTGCCAGCAGCCAAGATCGAACTAGCGGGAGGGAAGAGACCCAGTACTTC.